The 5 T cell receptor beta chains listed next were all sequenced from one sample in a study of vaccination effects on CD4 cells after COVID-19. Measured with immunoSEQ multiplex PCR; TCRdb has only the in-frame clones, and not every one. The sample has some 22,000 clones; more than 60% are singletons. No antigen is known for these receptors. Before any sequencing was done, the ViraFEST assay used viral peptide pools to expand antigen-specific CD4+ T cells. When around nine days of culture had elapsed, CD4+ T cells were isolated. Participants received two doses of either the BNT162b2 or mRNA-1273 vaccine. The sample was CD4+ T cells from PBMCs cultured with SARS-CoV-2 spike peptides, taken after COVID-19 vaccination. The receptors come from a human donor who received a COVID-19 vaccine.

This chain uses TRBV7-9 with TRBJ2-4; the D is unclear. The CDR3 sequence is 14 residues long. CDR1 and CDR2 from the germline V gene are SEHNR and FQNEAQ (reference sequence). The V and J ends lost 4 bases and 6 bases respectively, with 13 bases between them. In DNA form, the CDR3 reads TGTGCCAGCAGCTCACAAAAGGTCATAAACATTCAGTACTTC. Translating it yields CASSSQKVINIQYF.

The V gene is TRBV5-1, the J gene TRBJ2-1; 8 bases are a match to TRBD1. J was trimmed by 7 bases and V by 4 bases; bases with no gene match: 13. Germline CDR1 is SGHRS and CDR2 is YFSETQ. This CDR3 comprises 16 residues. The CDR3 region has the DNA TGCGCCAGCAGCGCCGCTCCGAGACAGGGGTCAAATGAGCAGTTCTTC. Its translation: CASSAAPRQGSNEQFF. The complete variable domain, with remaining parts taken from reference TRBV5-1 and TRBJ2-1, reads KAGVTQTPRYLIKTRGQQVTLSCSPISGHRSVSWYQQTPGQGLQFLFEYFSETQRNKGNFPGRFSGRQFSNSRSEMNVSTLELGDSALYLCASSAAPRQGSNEQFFGPGTRLTVL.

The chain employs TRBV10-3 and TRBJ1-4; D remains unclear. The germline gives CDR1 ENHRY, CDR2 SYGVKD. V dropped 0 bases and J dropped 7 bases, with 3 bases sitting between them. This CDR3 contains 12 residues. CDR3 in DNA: TGTGCCATCAGTGAGTCGAGTGAAAAACTGTTTTTT. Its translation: CAISESSEKLFF.

The DNA of the CDR3 is TGTGCCAGCAGCTTGACAGGAACGCCGGGAAACACCATATATTTT. Translated, it gives CASSLTGTPGNTIYF. This chain joins TRBV5-5 and TRBJ1-3, with D possibly matching TRBD1 (5 bases). Trimming removed 1 base from V and 4 bases from J, with 12 bases in between. This CDR3 is built from 15 residues. The germline V gene has CDR1 SGHKS and CDR2 YYEKEE (reference sequence).

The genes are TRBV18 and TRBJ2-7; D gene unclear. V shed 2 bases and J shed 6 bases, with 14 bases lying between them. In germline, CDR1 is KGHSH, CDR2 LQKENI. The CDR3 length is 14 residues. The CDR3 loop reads CASSPAAQAVEQYF. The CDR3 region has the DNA TGTGCCAGCTCACCAGCGGCGCAGGCTGTCGAGCAGTACTTC.